Below are 15 T cell receptor beta chains sequenced from a single sample in a study of cytomegalovirus exposure and HLA in healthy donors. The method was immunoSEQ multiplex PCR; TCRdb's version includes in-frame clones alone and lacks a portion of them. The table has about 79,000 clones, over 85% seen once. Sequences were obtained from PBMCs. Receptors originate from a woman aged 25 to 39 in good health and CMV-seronegative.

V gene TRBV11-1 combines with J gene TRBJ2-1, with 8 nucleotides matching TRBD1. V lost 5 bases and J lost 7; bases outside the gene matches: 4. Germline CDR1 is SGHAT and CDR2 is FQDESV (reference sequence). The CDR3 loop spans 13 amino acids. The CDR3 spells CASSPRGLNEQFF. Here the CDR3 DNA reads TGTGCCAGCAGCCCCAGGGGGCTAAATGAGCAGTTCTTC.

The table lists this clone with a count of one. This chain uses TRBV9 with TRBJ2-2, with 10 bases identical to TRBD2. This CDR3 has 18 amino acids. Trimming cost V 0 bases and J 4 bases; bases outside gene matches: 9. The germline gives CDR1 SGDLS, CDR2 YYNGEE. The DNA for the CDR3 is TGTGCCAGCAGCGTAGAGGGTAGCGGGGGGTTACTCACCGGGGAGCTGTTTTTT. Translation gives CASSVEGSGGLLTGELFF.

This clone was counted a single time. This chain uses TRBV18 with TRBJ1-5, with D unclear. CDR1 is KGHSH, CDR2 LQKENI, per germline. The CDR3 is 16 residues long. V lost 2 bases, J lost 0 bases, and 11 bases lay in between. CDR3 sequence (DNA): TGTGCCAGCTCACCAAGCGCTGAGCGTAGCAATCAGCCCCAGCATTTT. It encodes CASSPSAERSNQPQHF.

J is TRBJ2-5 and V is TRBV27; TRBD1 matches 11 bases. This CDR3 region has 14 residues. Germline lookup yields CDR1 MNHEY and CDR2 SMNVEV (reference sequence). With V trimmed by 5 bases and J by 4 bases, 3 bases remained unmatched. The CDR3 region has the DNA TGTGCCAGCAGTCCCGGGACAGGGGGAGAGACCCAGTACTTC. Translated: CASSPGTGGETQYF.

The chain uses TRBV28 and TRBJ1-2, with TRBD1 matching over 10 bases. The V gene's germline CDR1 is MDHEN and CDR2 SYDVKM. V dropped 6 bases and J dropped 7; count of bases not matched to a gene: 8. The CDR3 is 14 residues long. The chain's CDR3 is CASRPRQGAFGYTF. The CDR3 DNA reads TGTGCCAGCAGGCCCCGACAGGGGGCATTTGGCTACACCTTC.

J is TRBJ2-2 and V is TRBV28, with TRBD2 matching over 9 bases. Unmatched junction bases numbered 8, after V lost 6 bases and J lost 6 bases. The germline gives CDR1 MDHEN, CDR2 SYDVKM. CDR3 length equals 15 residues. The CDR3 DNA sequence: TGTGCCAGCAGGAGACTAGCGGTTCGCCCCGGGGAGCTGTTTTTT. Amino acid sequence: CASRRLAVRPGELFF.

The CDR3: CASRLKPGAGSPLHF. CDR3 nucleotide sequence: TGTGCCAGCAGGCTGAAACCTGGTGCGGGGTCACCCCTCCACTTT. The V and J genes are TRBV6-5 and TRBJ1-6; no clear D gene. The CDR3 covers 15 residues. Deletions cut 6 bases from V and 10 bases from J, with 19 bases between. The germline V gene encodes CDR1 MNHEY and CDR2 SVGAGI.

The J gene is TRBJ2-1, the V gene TRBV29-1; 7 bases map to TRBD2. V trimming: 7 bases; J trimming: 6 bases; junction bases outside the gene matches: 9. This CDR3 is 13 amino acids long. CDR1 is SQVTM and CDR2 is ANQGSEA in the germline V gene. The CDR3 DNA sequence: TGCAGCGCTGGAACTAGCGTGAGCAATGAGCAGTTCTTC. Translation gives CSAGTSVSNEQFF.

V and J are TRBV19 and TRBJ1-5, with a possible D match to TRBD1 (5 bases). The CDR3 spans 12 residues. The germline V and J ends were trimmed by 6 bases and 6 bases, with 9 bases remaining between them. The germline V gene has CDR1 LNHDA and CDR2 SQIVND (reference sequence). CDR3 sequence reads: CASSDRTQPQHF. The CDR3 DNA follows: TGTGCCAGTAGCGACAGAACTCAGCCCCAGCATTTT.

The rearrangement uses TRBV20-1 and TRBJ2-5; the D gene is possibly TRBD2 (6 bases). The CDR3 contains 10 residues. Per germline, CDR1 DFQATT and CDR2 SNEGSKA (reference sequence). V was trimmed by 3 bases and J by 9 bases, leaving 8 bases between them. The CDR3 loop is CSASRESQYF. For the CDR3, the DNA is TGCAGTGCTAGTCGGGAGTCCCAGTACTTC.

CDR3 nucleotides: TGCGCCAGCAGCTTCAGGGACACCGGGGAGCTGTTTTTT. Residues: CASSFRDTGELFF. The chain carries TRBV5-1 and TRBJ2-2, with D possibly TRBD1 on 5 matching bases. The germline V gene encodes CDR1 SGHRS and CDR2 YFSETQ. The CDR3 is 13 amino acids. Trimming took off 2 bases at V and 3 bases at J, with 5 bases between the two ends.

This clone was recorded once. The chain uses TRBV19 and TRBJ1-1; TRBD1 matches 9 bases. The CDR3 has 13 amino acids. The junction had 14 bases not matched to a gene; V was cut back by 10 bases and J by 11 bases. CDR1 and CDR2 from the germline V gene are LNHDA and SQIVND (reference sequence). The CDR3, as DNA: TGTGCCACCACAAAGCAAGCAGGGACAGGGGCTTTCTTT. Protein sequence: CATTKQAGTGAFF.

The chain couples TRBV18 to TRBJ2-1; TRBD1 matches at 8 bases. The CDR3 loop spans 17 amino acids. V lost 2 bases, J lost 7 bases, and 13 bases stayed unmatched. Germline CDR1 and CDR2: KGHSH and LQKENI. The CDR3 reads CASSPSGSAGGLNEQFF. Here the CDR3 DNA reads TGTGCCAGCTCACCAAGCGGTTCGGCAGGGGGCTTGAATGAGCAGTTCTTC.

This chain connects TRBV30 to TRBJ2-7; TRBD2 is a possible D gene (7 bases). V dropped 3 bases and J dropped 6 bases, with 27 bases sitting between them. This CDR3 is built from 17 residues. Per germline, CDR1 GTSNPN and CDR2 SVGIG (reference sequence). The CDR3 coding sequence is TGTGCCTGGAGGGGGGGAGCGGGACAACCTCCGGTGGGCGAGCAGTACTTC. Amino acid sequence: CAWRGGAGQPPVGEQYF.

CDR3 nucleotides: TGTGCCAGCAGCTTAAACGGGGGTGGTTCCTATGGCTACACCTTC. Its translation is CASSLNGGGSYGYTF. The chain is built from TRBV7-8 and TRBJ1-2; D possibly corresponds to TRBD1 (5 bases). Germline-derived CDR1 and CDR2 are SGHVS and FQNEAQ. CDR3 length: 15 amino acids. V was pared by 2 bases and J by 4 bases, with 14 bases between.